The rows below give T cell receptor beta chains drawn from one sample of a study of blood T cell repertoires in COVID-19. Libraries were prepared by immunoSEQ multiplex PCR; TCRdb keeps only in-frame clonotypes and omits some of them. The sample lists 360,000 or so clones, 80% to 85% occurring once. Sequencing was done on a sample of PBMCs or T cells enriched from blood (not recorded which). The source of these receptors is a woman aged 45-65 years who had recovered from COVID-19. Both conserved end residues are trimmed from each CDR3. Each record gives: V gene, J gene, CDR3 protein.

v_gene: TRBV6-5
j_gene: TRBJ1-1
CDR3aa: ASTEGRRVPAF

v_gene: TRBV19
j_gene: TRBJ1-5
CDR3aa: ASRGGRNSNQPQH

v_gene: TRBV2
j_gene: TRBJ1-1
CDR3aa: ASTSGQGVTEAF

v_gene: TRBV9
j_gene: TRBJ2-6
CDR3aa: ASSVGQGDSGANVLT

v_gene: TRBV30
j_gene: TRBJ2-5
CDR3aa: AWSVSGEGLETQY

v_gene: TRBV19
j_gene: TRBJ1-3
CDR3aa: ASSAPTGIENTIY

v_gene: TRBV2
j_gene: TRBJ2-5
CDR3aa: ASSELAGSGRETQY

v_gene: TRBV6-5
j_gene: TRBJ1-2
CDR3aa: ASTPRGGSYGYT

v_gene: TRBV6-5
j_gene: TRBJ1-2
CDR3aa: ASTLDSNYGYT

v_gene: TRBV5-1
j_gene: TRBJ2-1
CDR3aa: ASSLGRNEQF

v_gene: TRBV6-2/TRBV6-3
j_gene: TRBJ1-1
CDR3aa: ASSSTGRDTEAF

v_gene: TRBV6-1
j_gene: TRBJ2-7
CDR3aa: ASSEFKRGRGVDSYEQY

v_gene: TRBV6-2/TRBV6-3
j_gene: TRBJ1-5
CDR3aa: ASSYGGAFFGNQPQH

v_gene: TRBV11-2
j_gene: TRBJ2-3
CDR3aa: ASSLNLAITDTQY

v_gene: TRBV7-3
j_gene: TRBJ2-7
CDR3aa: ASRVAGGQYEQY

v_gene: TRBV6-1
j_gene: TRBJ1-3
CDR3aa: ASSDGTGNHSGNTIY

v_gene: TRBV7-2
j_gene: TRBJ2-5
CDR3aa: ASSSGQGAFTETQY

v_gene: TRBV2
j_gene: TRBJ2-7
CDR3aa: ASSESLAASEQY

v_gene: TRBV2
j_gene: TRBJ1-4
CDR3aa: ASKTGQTQEKLF

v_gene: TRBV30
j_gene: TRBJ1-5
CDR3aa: AWSVTGTGLNQPQH

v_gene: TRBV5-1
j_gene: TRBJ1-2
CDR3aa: ASSLELGQAST

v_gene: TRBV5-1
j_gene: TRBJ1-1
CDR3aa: ASSLGGVTEAF

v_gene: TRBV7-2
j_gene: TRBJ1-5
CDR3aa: ASSLDRARNQPQH

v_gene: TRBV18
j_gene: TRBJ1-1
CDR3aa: ASSPVWTGTNTEAF

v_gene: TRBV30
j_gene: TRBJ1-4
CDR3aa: AWSGEGVDEKLF

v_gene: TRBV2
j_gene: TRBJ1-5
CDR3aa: ASSATTAGAGQPQH

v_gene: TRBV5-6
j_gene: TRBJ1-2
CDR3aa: ASSFGQQYT

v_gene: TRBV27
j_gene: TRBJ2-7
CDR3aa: ASSPNPYEQY

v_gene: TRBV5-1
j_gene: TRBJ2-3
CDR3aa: ASSLQGAGATDTQY

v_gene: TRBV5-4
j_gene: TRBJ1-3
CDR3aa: ASSTSGGNTIY

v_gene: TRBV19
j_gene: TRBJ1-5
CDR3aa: ASSGWAASNQPQH

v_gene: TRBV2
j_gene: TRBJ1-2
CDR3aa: ASSPDTEYYGYT

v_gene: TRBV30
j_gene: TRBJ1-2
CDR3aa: AWWGGSNYGYT

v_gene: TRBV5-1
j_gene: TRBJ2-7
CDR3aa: ASRREPLVAYEQY

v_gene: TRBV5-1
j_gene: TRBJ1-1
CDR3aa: ASSRETGGGIEAF

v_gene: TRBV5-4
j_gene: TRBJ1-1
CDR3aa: ASSAGQPLTNTEAF

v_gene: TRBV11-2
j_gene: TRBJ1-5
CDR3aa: ASSLGGGEGQPQH

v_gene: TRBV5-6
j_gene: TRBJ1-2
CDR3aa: ASSGGVGYGYT

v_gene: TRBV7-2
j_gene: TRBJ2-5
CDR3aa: ASSSQGQETQY

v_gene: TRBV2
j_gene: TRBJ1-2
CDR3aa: ASSAGTDFYGYT

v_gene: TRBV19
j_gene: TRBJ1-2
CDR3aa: ASKLEDRVGYT

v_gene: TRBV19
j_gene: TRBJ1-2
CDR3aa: VSDGGQGDYGYT

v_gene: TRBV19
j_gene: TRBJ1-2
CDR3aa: ASIPDRGEGYT

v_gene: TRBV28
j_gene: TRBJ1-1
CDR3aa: ASSLTGVNTEAF

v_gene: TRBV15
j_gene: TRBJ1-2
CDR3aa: ATSRDILGRLGYT

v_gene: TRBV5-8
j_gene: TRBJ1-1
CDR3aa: ASSLIGGLLVNTEAF

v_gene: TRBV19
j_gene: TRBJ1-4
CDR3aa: ASRAQGLGRNEKLF

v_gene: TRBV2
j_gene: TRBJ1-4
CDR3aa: ASSEQRREKLF

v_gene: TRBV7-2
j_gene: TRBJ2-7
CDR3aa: ASSLARAGTYEQY

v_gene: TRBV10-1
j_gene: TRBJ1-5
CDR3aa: ASTQAGQPSNQPQH

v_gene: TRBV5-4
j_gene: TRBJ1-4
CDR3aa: ASSTGQGGFGKLF

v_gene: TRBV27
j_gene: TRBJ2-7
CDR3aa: ASSTPTYEQY

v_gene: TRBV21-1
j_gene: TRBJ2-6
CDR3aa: ASSERRWVSGANVLT

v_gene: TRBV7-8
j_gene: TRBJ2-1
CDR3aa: ASSPPSGGQF

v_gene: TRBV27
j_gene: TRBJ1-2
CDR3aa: ASSPRTPSTGRYGYT